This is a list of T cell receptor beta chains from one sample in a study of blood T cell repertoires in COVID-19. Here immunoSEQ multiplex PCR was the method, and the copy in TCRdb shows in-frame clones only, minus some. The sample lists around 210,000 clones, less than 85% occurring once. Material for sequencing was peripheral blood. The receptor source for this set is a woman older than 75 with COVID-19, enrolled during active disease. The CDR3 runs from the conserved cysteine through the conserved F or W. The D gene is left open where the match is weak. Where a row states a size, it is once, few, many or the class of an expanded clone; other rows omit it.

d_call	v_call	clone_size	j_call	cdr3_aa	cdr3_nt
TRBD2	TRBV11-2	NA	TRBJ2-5	CASSLESGRRGENQYF	TGTGCCAGCAGCTTAGAGAGCGGGAGAAGGGGAGAGAACCAGTACTTC
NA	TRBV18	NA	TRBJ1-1	CASSSGQNTEAFF	TGTGCCAGCTCATCGGGACAGAACACTGAAGCTTTCTTT
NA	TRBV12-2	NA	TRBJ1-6	CASRLGGVRDSPLHF	TGTGCAAGTCGCTTAGGGGGAGTGAGGGATTCACCCCTCCACTTT
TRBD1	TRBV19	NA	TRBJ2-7	CASSRTGGYYEQYF	TGTGCCAGTAGTCGGACAGGGGGCTACTACGAGCAGTACTTC
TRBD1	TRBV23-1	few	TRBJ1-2	CASSPLPRLTGGEGANYGYTF	TGCGCCAGCAGTCCCCTCCCCCGCCTCACAGGGGGCGAGGGAGCTAACTATGGCTACACCTTC
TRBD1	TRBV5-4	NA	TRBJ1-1	CASSQTGTGRSEAFF	TGTGCCAGCAGCCAGACCGGGACAGGGAGGTCTGAAGCTTTCTTT
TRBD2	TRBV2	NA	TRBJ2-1	CASISGRAYNEQFF	TGTGCCAGCATAAGCGGGAGGGCCTACAATGAGCAGTTCTTC
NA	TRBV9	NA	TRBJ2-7	CASSPRQSPGEQYF	TGTGCCAGCAGCCCTCGACAGTCCCCCGGGGAGCAGTACTTC
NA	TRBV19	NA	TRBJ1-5	CASSSGGGTNQPQHF	TGTGCCAGTAGTTCCGGGGGGGGGACTAATCAGCCCCAGCATTTT
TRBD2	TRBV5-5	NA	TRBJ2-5	CASSWASGRAGETQYF	TGTGCCAGCAGCTGGGCGAGCGGGAGGGCCGGGGAGACCCAGTACTTC
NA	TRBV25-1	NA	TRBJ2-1	CASSGRLGREQFF	TGTGCCAGCAGTGGACGATTAGGGAGAGAGCAGTTCTTC
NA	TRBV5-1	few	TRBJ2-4	CASSLEPPHSQFSIQYF	TGCGCCAGCAGCTTGGAGCCCCCGCACAGTCAGTTCTCCATTCAGTACTTC
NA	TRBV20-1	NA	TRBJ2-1	CSATEYNEQFF	TGCAGTGCTACGGAGTACAATGAGCAGTTCTTC
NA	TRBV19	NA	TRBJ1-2	CASSTSGRYGYTF	TGTGCCAGTAGTACCTCCGGGAGATATGGCTACACCTTC
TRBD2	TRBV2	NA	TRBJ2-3	CASSEVSGGATDTQYF	TGTGCCAGCAGTGAAGTTAGCGGGGGGGCCACAGATACGCAGTATTTT
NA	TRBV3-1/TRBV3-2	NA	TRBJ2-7	CASSEGWQGEQYF	TGTGCCAGCAGCGAAGGCTGGCAGGGCGAGCAGTACTTC
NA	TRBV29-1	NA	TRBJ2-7	CSVENSPTYEQYF	TGCAGCGTTGAAAACAGTCCCACATACGAGCAGTACTTC
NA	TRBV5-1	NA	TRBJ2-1	CASSLALAVNEQFF	TGCGCCAGCAGCTTGGCACTAGCAGTGAATGAGCAGTTCTTC
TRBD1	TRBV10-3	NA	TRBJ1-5	CAISADRGNQPQHF	TGTGCCATCAGTGCTGACAGGGGGAATCAGCCCCAGCATTTT
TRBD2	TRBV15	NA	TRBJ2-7	CADLLPSLAGALRYEQYF	TGTGCCGATCTGCTGCCCTCACTAGCGGGAGCCCTCAGATACGAGCAGTACTTC
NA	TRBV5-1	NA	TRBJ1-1	CASSRQENTEAFF	TGCGCCAGCAGTCGGCAGGAGAACACTGAAGCTTTCTTT
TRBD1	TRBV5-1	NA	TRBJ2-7	CASSPTGGGNEQYF	TGCGCCAGCAGCCCCACAGGGGGTGGAAACGAGCAGTACTTC
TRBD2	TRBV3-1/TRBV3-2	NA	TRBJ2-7	CASSRGLAGAHEQYF	TGTGCCAGCAGCCGGGGACTAGCGGGAGCCCACGAGCAGTACTTC
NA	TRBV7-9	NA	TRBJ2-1	CASSPTSSYNEQFF	TGTGCCAGCAGTCCCACCAGCTCCTACAATGAGCAGTTCTTC
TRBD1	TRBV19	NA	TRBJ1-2	CASSIRRGRNYGYTF	TGTGCCAGTAGTATCCGCAGGGGGCGAAACTATGGCTACACCTTC
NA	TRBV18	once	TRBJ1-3	CASSRLRNSGNTIYF	TGTGCCAGCTCACGGTTGCGGAACTCTGGAAACACTATATATTTT
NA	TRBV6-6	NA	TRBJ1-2	CASSYDGTNYGYTF	TGTGCCAGCAGTTACGACGGGACAAACTATGGCTACACCTTC
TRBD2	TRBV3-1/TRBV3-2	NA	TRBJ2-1	CASSQAGTSGSNEQFF	TGTGCCAGCAGCCAAGCCGGGACTAGCGGATCCAATGAGCAGTTCTTC
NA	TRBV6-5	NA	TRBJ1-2	CASSLVRRGGYTF	TGTGCCAGCAGCCTAGTCCGCCGGGGAGGCTACACCTTC
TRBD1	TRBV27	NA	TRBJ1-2	CASSSRRTGRYGYTF	TGTGCCAGCAGTTCCCGTCGGACAGGGAGGTATGGCTACACCTTC
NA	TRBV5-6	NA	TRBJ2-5	CASSPQVTQETQYF	TGTGCCAGCAGCCCACAGGTCACTCAAGAGACCCAGTACTTC
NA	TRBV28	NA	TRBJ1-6	CASISSGHPYNSPLHF	TGTGCCAGCATTAGCAGTGGACACCCGTATAATTCACCCCTCCACTTT
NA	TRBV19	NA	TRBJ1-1	CASSNSLTGNTEAFF	TGTGCCAGTAGTAACTCCCTCACAGGGAACACTGAAGCTTTCTTT
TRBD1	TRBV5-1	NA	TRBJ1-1	CASSPTGPMNTEAFF	TGCGCCAGCAGCCCGACAGGGCCGATGAACACTGAAGCTTTCTTT
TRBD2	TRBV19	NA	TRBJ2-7	CASSIAGGTSSYEQYF	TGTGCCAGTAGTATCGCGGGGGGGACATCCTCCTACGAGCAGTACTTC
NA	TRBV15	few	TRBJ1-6	CATSRDLGGSPLHF	TGTGCCACCAGCAGAGATTTGGGGGGTTCACCCCTCCACTTT
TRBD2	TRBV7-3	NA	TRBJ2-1	CASSPAGIHEQFF	TGTGCCAGCAGCCCAGCGGGAATCCATGAGCAGTTCTTC
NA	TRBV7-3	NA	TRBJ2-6	CASSSWGELSGANVLTF	TGTGCCAGCAGCTCCTGGGGGGAACTCTCTGGGGCCAACGTCCTGACTTTC
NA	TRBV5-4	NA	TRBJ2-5	CASSLRDYQETQYF	TGTGCCAGCAGCTTGCGAGACTACCAAGAGACCCAGTACTTC
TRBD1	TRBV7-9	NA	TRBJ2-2	CASSWQDRGVKLFF	TGTGCCAGCAGCTGGCAGGACAGGGGGGTCAAGCTGTTTTTT
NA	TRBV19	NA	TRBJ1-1	CASSLTRGNTEAFF	TGTGCCAGTAGTTTGACTCGGGGGAACACTGAAGCTTTCTTT
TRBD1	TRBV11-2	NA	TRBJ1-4	CASSHGQGRSGKLFF	TGTGCCAGCAGCCATGGACAGGGGAGGTCTGGAAAACTGTTTTTT
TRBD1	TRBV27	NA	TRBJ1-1	CASSSGTGAVNTEAFF	TGTGCCAGCAGTTCGGGGACAGGGGCCGTGAACACTGAAGCTTTCTTT
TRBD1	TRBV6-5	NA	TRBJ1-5	CASRGQGLNQPQHF	TGTGCCAGCAGGGGACAGGGCCTTAATCAGCCCCAGCATTTT
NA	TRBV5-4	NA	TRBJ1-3	CASSLPGGRSSGNTIYF	TGTGCCAGCAGCCTACCCGGGGGACGAAGCTCTGGAAACACCATATATTTT
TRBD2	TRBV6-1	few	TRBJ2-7	CASSEAPSGTYEQYF	TGTGCCAGCAGTGAAGCGCCCAGCGGGACGTACGAGCAGTACTTC
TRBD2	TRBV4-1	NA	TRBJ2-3	CASSQGRVDGGSPDTQYF	TGCGCCAGCAGCCAAGGTAGGGTCGACGGCGGGAGCCCAGATACGCAGTATTTT
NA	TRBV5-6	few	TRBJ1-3	CASSLGPGTNTGNTIYF	TGTGCCAGCAGCCTGGGGCCAGGGACTAATACTGGAAACACCATATATTTT
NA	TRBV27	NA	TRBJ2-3	CASSSGLVADTQYF	TGTGCCAGCAGTTCAGGGTTGGTGGCAGATACGCAGTATTTT
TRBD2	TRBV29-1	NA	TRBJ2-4	CSVDPGGAKNIQYF	TGCAGCGTTGACCCGGGAGGTGCCAAAAACATTCAGTACTTC
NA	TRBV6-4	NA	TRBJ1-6	CPQYGQGGNSPLHF	TGCCCACAGTACGGGCAAGGGGGTAATTCACCCCTCCACTTT
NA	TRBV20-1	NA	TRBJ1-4	CSAAGNEKLFF	TGCAGTGCTGCCGGTAATGAAAAACTGTTTTTT
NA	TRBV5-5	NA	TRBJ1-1	CASSLDPGSNTEAFF	TGTGCCAGCAGCTTGGACCCGGGTTCGAACACTGAAGCTTTCTTT
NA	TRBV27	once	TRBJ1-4	CASSSLRGSHSEDLFF	TGTGCCAGCAGTTCCCTTAGAGGGAGTCACAGTGAGGATCTGTTTTTT
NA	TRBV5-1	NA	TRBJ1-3	CASSLQGLSGNTIYF	TGCGCCAGCAGCTTGCAGGGCCTCTCTGGAAACACCATATATTTT
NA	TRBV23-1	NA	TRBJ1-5	CASSQSGQIFQHF	TGCGCCAGCAGTCAATCTGGGCAAATATTCCAGCATTTT
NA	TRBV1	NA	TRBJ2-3	CTSSNPPGSVTQYF	TGCACCAGCAGCAACCCCCCCGGGTCAGTTACGCAGTATTTT
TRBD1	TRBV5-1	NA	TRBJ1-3	CASSHQGAPSSGNTIYF	TGCGCCAGCAGTCACCAGGGGGCACCCAGCTCTGGAAACACCATATATTTT
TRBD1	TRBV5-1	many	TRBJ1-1	CASSPVDRRNTEAFF	TGCGCCAGCAGCCCCGTGGACAGGCGGAACACTGAAGCTTTCTTT
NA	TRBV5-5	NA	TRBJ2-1	CASSPRPPGEQFF	TGTGCCAGCAGCCCGAGACCCCCGGGGGAGCAGTTCTTC